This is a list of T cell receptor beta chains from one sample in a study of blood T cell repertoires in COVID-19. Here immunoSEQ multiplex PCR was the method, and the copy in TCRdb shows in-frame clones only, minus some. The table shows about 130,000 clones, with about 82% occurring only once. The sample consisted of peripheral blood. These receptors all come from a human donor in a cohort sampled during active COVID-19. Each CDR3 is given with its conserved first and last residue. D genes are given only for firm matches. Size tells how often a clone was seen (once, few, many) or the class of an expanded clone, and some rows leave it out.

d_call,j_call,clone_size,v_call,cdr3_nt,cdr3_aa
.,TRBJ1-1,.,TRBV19,TGTGCCAGTATTGCGGGGGGCATGGGGATGAACACTGAAGCTTTCTTT,CASIAGGMGMNTEAFF
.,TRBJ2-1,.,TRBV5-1,TGCGCCAGCAGCTTGGTAGGGGACTCCTACAATGAGCAGTTCTTC,CASSLVGDSYNEQFF
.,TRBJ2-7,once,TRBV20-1,TGCAGTGCTAGCCTGCGGGCCGAGCAGTACTTC,CSASLRAEQYF
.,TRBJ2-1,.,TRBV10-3,TGTGCCATCAGTGAGTCCCATAAGCCGGATGAGCAGTTCTTC,CAISESHKPDEQFF
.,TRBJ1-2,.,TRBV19,TGTGCCAGTAGAATCACCCGGGATCATGGCTACACCTTC,CASRITRDHGYTF
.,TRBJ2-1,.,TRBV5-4,TGTGCCAGCAGTGTGGCCAGGAACAATGAGCAGTTCTTC,CASSVARNNEQFF
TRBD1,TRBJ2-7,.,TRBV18,TGTGCCAGCTCACCGTGGAAGGGACAGGACTACGAGCAGTACTTC,CASSPWKGQDYEQYF
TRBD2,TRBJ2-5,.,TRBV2,TGTGCCAGCAGCGGGAGGACTAGCGGGATGGAGACCCAGTACTTC,CASSGRTSGMETQYF
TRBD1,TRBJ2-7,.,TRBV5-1,TGCGCCAGCGCTACGGGACAGGTCGTAGACGAGCAGTACTTC,CASATGQVVDEQYF
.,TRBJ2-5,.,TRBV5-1,TGCGCCAGCAGGGAGGGGACCCAAGAGACCCAGTACTTC,CASREGTQETQYF
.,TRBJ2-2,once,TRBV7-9,TGTGCCAGCACTCCCGTCGACACCGGGGAGCTGTTTTTT,CASTPVDTGELFF
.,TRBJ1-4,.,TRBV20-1,TGCAGTGCTAGACGTGAAGCTTCCTATTCTTTT,CSARREASYSF
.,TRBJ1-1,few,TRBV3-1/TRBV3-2,TGTGCCAGCAGCCCAAAGGGGATGACAGGCAAAGCTTTCTTT,CASSPKGMTGKAFF
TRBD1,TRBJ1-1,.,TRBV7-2,TGTGCCAGCAGCTTGGGACAGGGGAGGACTGAAGCTTTCTTT,CASSLGQGRTEAFF
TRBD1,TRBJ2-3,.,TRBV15,TGTGCCACCAGCAGAGTTCGCGCAGGGGGCCTAGATACGCAGTATTTT,CATSRVRAGGLDTQYF
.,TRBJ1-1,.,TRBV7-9,TGTGCCAGCAGCTCCAGGGGGAACACTGAAGCTTTCTTT,CASSSRGNTEAFF
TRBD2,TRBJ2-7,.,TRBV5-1,TGCGCCAGCAGCTTGGTAACTAGCGGCGGGGGCGAGCAGTACTTC,CASSLVTSGGGEQYF
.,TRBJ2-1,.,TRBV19,TGTGCCAGTAGTTCTCAACAGGTAAATGAGCAGTTCTTC,CASSSQQVNEQFF
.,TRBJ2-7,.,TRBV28,TGTGCCAGCACGGCGGGAACCTACGAGCAGTACTTC,CASTAGTYEQYF
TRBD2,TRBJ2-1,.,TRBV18,TGTGCCAGCTCACCCTTGACTAGCGGGAGTTACAATGAGCAGTTCTTC,CASSPLTSGSYNEQFF
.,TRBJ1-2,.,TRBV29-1,TGCAGCGTTGAGTTTGAGGATTCCTGG,CSVEFEDSW
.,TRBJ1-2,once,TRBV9,TGTGCCAGCAGCGTAGGAGGGAGGTACTATGGCTACACCTTC,CASSVGGRYYGYTF
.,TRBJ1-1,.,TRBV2,TGTGCCAGCAGCGCAGGTATGAACACTGAAGCTTTCTTT,CASSAGMNTEAFF
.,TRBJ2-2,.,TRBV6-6,TGTGCCAGCAGGAGGTCATCGAACACCGGGGAGCTGTTTTTT,CASRRSSNTGELFF
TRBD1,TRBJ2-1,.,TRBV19,TGTGCCAGTAGTTTTCCGGGACAGGGGTTCAATGAGCAGTTCTTC,CASSFPGQGFNEQFF
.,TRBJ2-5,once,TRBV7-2,TGTGCCAGCAGCACAAGACCCAGCCAGGGGATGACCCAGTACTTC,CASSTRPSQGMTQYF
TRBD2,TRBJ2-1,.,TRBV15,TGTGCCACCAGCAGAGGACCGGTAGCGGGAGGAGGTGAGCAGTTCTTC,CATSRGPVAGGGEQFF
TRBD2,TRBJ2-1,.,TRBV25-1,TGTGCCAGTCAACCGGGACTAGCTTCCAATGAGCAGTTCTTC,CASQPGLASNEQFF
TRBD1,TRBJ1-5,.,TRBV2,TGTGCCAGCAGGGCGGGACAGAATAGCAATCAGCCCCAGCATTTT,CASRAGQNSNQPQHF
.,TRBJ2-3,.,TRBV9,TGTGCCAGCAGCTCCCGAAGATCGACTAGTCCCATCGCAGATACGCAGTATTTT,CASSSRRSTSPIADTQYF
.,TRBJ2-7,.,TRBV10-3,TGTGCCATCAGTGAGTCTTCAGCGGGCGTCTCATACGAGCAGTACTTC,CAISESSAGVSYEQYF
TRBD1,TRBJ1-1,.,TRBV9,TGTGCCAGCAGCGTATCAGGACAGGGACTCACTGAAGCTTTCTTT,CASSVSGQGLTEAFF
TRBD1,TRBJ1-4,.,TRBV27,TGTGCCAGCAGTTTGGGATCTCCCGGGACAGGGGCGGAAAAACTGTTTTTT,CASSLGSPGTGAEKLFF
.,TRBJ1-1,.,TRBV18,TGTGCCAGCTCACGGATCGACAAAAGGAACACTGAAGCTTTCTTT,CASSRIDKRNTEAFF
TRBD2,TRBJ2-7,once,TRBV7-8,TGTGCCAGCAGCCGCTCGAGCGGGAGGGGTTACGAGCAGTACTTC,CASSRSSGRGYEQYF
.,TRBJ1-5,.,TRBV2,TGTGCCAGCAGGTACAGGGAAGCGAGCAATCAGCCCCAGCATTTT,CASRYREASNQPQHF
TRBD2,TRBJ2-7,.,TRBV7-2,TGTGCCAGCAGCTCTCCGGTCGACCGCGGACTAGCGGGAGACTACGAGCAGTACTTC,CASSSPVDRGLAGDYEQYF
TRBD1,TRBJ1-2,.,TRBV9,TGTGCCAGCAGCGCGTTAAGTCCGGGACAGGGAAAACAGGGCTACACCTTC,CASSALSPGQGKQGYTF
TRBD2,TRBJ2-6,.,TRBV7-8,TGTGCCAGCAGCCCCCCCCATTCAGGGACTAGCGGTTACTCTGGGGCCAACGTCCTGACTTTC,CASSPPHSGTSGYSGANVLTF
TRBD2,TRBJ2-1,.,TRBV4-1,TGCGCCAGCGGGACTAGCGGGAGCTTCAATGAGCAGTTCTTC,CASGTSGSFNEQFF
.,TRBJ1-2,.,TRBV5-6,TGTGCCAGCAGCTCCCGCGGAGGCTATGGCTACACCTTC,CASSSRGGYGYTF
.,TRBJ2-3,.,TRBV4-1,TGCGCCAGCAGCCACCTTGGTAGCGCCTCTAGCACAGATACGCAGTATTTT,CASSHLGSASSTDTQYF
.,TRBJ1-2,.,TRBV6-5,TGTGCCAGCAGTTACGTCGGTGGAGGTTCTAACTATGGCTACACCTTC,CASSYVGGGSNYGYTF
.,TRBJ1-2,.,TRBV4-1,TGCGCCAGCAGCCCTCAGGGATCTCACTATGGCTACACCTTC,CASSPQGSHYGYTF
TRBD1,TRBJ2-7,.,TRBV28,TGTGCCAGCAGTTCCCCGGGACAGGGCCTAGGCGAGCAGTACTTC,CASSSPGQGLGEQYF
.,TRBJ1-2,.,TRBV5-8,TGTGCCAGCAGCGCGGACATGAAGTATGGCTACACCTTC,CASSADMKYGYTF
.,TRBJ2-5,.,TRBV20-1,TGCAGTGCTAGTATGGCAGGACAAGAGACCCAGTACTTC,CSASMAGQETQYF
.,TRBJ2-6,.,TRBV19,TGTGCCAGTAGTACAGACAACTCTGGGGCCAACGTCCTGACTTTC,CASSTDNSGANVLTF